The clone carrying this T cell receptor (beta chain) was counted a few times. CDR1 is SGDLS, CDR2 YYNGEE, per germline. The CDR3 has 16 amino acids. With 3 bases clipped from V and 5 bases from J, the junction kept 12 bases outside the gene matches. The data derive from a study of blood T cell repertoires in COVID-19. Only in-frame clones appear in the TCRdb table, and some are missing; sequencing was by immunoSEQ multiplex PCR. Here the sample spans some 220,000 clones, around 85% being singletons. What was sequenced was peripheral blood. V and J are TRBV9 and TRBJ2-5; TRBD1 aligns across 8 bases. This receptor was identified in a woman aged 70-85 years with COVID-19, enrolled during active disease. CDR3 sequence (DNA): TGTGCCAGCAGCGCTGAGCCCGGGACAGGTCTCGAGACCCAGTACTTC. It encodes CASSAEPGTGLETQYF.